This T cell receptor beta chain was captured in a study of cytotoxic CD8 clonotypes in ibrutinib-treated CLL. Study in general: After median about 69 months, about 14 stayed in remission, some 12 progressed; responses some 25 partial, 2 complete.

The CDR3 covers 13 residues. Trimming took off 0 bases at V and 5 bases at J, with 5 bases between the two ends. Looked up from germline, CDR1 is LGHNA and CDR2 is YNFKEQ. Some clones are missing from TCRdb's copy, which holds only in-frame ones; the method was immunoSEQ multiplex PCR. The sample shows almost 250,000 clones, under 75% of them seen only once. A few counts support this clone. This TCR was sampled from a human donor with chronic lymphocytic leukemia. The chain joins TRBV4-2 to TRBJ1-5; D is unresolved. This material consisted of PBMCs, taken after 24 months of ibrutinib treatment. CDR3 nucleotides: TGTGCCAGCAGCCAAGATTGGGATCAGCCCCAGCATTTT. Protein: CASSQDWDQPQHF.